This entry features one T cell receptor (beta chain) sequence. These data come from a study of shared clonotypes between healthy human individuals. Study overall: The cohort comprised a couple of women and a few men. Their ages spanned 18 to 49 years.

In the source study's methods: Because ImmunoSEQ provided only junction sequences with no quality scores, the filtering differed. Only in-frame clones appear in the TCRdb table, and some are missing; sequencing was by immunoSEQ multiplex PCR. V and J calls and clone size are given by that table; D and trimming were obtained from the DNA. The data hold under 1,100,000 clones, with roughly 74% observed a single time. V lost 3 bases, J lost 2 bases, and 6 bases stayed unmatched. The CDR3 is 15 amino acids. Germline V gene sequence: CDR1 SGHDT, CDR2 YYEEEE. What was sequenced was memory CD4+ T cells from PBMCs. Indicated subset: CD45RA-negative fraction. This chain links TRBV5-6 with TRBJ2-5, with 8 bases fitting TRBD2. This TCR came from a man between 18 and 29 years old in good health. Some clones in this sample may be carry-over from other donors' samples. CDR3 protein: CASSSQLAGQETQYF. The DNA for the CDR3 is TGTGCCAGCAGCTCACAGTTAGCGGGACAAGAGACCCAGTACTTC.